This T cell receptor (beta chain) was profiled in a study of beta chain features in type 1 diabetes. The isolated RNA, all of it, was reverse transcribed, so expressed TCRB transcripts were what got sequenced. Generated by immunoSEQ multiplex PCR, the TCRdb table keeps only in-frame clones and is missing some. Among 390,000 or so clones, roughly 13% were seen once, and the ten largest hold roughly 0.033%. In germline, CDR1 is KGHSH, CDR2 LQKENI. There are 19 residues in the CDR3. V was clipped by 3 bases and J by 0 bases, with 21 bases between them. Sort purity for all populations was recorded as exceeding 98%. This clone was counted only a few times.

Sequencing input: naive CD4+ T cells from blood. The J gene is TRBJ2-4, the V gene TRBV18; D might be TRBD2 (6 bases). This TCR came from a man aged 25-45 years in good health. The CDR3 loop reads CASSPIGGDQVLAKNIQYF. The CDR3 DNA reads as TGTGCCAGCTCACCCATCGGAGGGGACCAAGTTCTAGCCAAAAACATTCAGTACTTC.